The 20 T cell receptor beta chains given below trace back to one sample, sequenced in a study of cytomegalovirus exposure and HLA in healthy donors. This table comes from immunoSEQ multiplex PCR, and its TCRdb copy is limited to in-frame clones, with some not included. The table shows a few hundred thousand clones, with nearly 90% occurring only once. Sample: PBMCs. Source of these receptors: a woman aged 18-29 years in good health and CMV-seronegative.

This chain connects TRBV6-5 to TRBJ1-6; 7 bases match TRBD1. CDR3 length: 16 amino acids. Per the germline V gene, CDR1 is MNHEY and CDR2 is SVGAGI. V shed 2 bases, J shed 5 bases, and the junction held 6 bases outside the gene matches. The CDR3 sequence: CASSYESTGNNSPLHF. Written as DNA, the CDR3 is TGTGCCAGCAGTTACGAATCGACAGGGAATAATTCACCCCTCCACTTT.

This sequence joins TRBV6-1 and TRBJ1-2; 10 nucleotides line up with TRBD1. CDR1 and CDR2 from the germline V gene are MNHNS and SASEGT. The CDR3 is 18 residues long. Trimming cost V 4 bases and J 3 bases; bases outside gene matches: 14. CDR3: CASSASAPTGGADYGYTF. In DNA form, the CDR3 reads TGTGCCAGCAGTGCTAGCGCTCCGACAGGGGGCGCCGACTATGGCTACACCTTC.

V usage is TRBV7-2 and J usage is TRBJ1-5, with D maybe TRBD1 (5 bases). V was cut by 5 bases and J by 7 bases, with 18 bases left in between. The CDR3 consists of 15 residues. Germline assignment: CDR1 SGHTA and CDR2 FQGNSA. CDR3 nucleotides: TGTGCCAGCAGCCTTCACATGGGGGGGGACCAGCCCCAGCATTTT. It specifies CASSLHMGGDQPQHF.

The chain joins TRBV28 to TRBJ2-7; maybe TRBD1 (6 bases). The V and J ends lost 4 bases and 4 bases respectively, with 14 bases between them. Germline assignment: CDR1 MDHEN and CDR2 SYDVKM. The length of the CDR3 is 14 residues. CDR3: CASSSSGAVYEQYF. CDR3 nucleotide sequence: TGTGCCAGCAGTTCTTCAGGGGCTGTATACGAGCAGTACTTC.

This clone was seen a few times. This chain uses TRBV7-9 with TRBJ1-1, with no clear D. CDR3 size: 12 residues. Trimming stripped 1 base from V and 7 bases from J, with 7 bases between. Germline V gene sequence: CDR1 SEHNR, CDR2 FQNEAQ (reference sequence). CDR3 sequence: CASSLVRVEAFF. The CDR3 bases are TGTGCCAGCAGCTTAGTTCGGGTTGAAGCTTTCTTT.

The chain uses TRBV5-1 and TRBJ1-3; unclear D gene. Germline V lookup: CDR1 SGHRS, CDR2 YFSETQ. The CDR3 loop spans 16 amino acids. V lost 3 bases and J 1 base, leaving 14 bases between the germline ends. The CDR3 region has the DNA TGCGCCAGCAGCTCAGCTTCATGGGAGTCTGGAAACACCATATATTTT. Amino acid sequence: CASSSASWESGNTIYF.

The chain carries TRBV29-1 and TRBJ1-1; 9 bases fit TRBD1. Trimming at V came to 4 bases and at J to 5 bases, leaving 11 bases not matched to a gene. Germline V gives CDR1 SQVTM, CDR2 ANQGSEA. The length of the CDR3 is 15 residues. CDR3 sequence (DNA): TGCAGCGTTGGAATAACGGACAGGGGTTCGACTGAAGCTTTCTTT. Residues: CSVGITDRGSTEAFF.

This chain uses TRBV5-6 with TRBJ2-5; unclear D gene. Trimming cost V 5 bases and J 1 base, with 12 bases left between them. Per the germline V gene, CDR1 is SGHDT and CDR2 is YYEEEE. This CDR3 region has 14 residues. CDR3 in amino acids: CASRSDWLQETQYF. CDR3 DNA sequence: TGTGCCAGCAGATCAGACTGGCTCCAAGAGACCCAGTACTTC.

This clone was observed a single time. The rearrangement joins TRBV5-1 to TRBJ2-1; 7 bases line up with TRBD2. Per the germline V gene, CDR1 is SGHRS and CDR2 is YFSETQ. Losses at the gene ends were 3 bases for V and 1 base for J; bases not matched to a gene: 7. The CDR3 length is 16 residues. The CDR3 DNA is TGCGCCAGCAGCTCGGTCGGGGGGATGTCCTACAATGAGCAGTTCTTC. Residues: CASSSVGGMSYNEQFF.

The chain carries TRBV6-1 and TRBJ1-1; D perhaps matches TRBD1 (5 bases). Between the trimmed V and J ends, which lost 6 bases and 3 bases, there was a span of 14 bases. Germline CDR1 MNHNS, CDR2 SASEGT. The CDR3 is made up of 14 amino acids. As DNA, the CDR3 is TGTGCCAGCAGCACCCGCGGGGCCCACACTGAAGCTTTCTTT. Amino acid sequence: CASSTRGAHTEAFF.

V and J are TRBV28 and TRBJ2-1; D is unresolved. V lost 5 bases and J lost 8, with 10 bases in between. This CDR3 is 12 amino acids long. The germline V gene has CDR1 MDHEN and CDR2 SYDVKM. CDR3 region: CASSRPRDEQFF. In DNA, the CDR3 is TGTGCCAGCAGTCGGCCCCGGGATGAGCAGTTCTTC.

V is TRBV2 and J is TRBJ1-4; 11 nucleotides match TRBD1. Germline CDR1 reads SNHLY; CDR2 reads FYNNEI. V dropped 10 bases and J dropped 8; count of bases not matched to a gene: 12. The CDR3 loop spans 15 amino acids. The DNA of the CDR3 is TGTGCCACCACCCGGGACAGGGGGGTTAGGGAAAAACTGTTTTTT. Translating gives CATTRDRGVREKLFF.

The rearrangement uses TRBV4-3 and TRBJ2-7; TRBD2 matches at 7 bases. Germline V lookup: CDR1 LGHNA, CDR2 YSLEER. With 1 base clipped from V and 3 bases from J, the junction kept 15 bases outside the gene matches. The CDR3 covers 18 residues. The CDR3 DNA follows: TGCGCCAGCAGCCAAGCGGTTTGGGCGGGGGTGACGGGCTACGAGCAGTACTTC. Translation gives CASSQAVWAGVTGYEQYF.

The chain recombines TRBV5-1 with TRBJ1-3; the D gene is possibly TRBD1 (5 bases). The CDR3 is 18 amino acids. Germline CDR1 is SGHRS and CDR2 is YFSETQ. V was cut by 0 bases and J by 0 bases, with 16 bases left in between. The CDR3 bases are TGCGCCAGCAGCTTGGCCGCTCGACAGCCACGCTCTGGAAACACCATATATTTT. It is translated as CASSLAARQPRSGNTIYF.

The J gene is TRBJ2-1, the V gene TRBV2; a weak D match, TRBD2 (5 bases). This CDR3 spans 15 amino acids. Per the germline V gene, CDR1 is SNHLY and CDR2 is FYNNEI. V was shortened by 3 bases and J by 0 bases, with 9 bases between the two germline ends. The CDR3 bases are TGTGCCAGCAGTGAGGACTTCTCCTCCTACAATGAGCAGTTCTTC. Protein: CASSEDFSSYNEQFF.

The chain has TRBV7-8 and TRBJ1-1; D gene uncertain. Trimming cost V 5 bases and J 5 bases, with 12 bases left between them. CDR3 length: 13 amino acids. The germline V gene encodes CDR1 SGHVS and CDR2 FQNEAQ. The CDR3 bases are TGTGCCAGCAGCCAATCACCGGGGACTGAAGCTTTCTTT. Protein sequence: CASSQSPGTEAFF.

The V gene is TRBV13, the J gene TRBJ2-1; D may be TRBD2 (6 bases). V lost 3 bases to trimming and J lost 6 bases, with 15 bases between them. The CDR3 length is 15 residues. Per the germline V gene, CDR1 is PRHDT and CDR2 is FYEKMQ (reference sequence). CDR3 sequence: CASSFGKGTLNEQFF. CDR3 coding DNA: TGTGCCAGCAGCTTCGGGAAAGGGACTCTCAATGAGCAGTTCTTC.

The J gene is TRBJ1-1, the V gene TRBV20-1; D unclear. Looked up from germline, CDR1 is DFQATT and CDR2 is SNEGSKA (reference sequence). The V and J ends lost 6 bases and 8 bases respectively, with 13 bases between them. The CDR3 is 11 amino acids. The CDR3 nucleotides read TGCAGTGCCGAGAGGTCACCCGAAGCTTTCTTT. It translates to CSAERSPEAFF.

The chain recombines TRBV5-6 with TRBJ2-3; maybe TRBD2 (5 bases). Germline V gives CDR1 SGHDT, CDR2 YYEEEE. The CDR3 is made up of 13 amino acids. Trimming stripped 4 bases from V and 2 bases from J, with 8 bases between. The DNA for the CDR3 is TGTGCCAGCAGCCGACTACCCACAGATACGCAGTATTTT. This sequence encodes CASSRLPTDTQYF. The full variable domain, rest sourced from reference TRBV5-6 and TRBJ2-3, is DAGVTQSPTHLIKTRGQQVTLRCSPKSGHDTVSWYQQALGQGPQFIFQYYEEEERQRGNFPDRFSGHQFPNYSSELNVNALLLGDSALYLCASSRLPTDTQYFGPGTRLTVL.

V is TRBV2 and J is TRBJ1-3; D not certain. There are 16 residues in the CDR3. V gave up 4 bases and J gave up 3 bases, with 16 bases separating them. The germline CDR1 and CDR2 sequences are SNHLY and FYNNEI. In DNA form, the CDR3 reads TGTGCCAGCAGTGTTCGGGAGCCTCTAGATGGAAACACCATATATTTT. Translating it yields CASSVREPLDGNTIYF.